This T cell receptor (beta chain) came from a study of T cell responses to AZD1222 COVID-19 vaccine. Overall study context: Second doses were pooled across both intervals (about 4 or about 12 weeks). Overall study findings and caveats: Every sample of the repertoires postdated the peak T cell response. The sample set comprised mostly white British donors with more females, and clonal diversity was possibly underestimated. Only 5 or 6 AZD1222 recipients tested seropositive at baseline.

Repertoires were generated with immunoSEQ multiplex PCR, while TCRdb's copy carries only in-frame clones and drops some. Of 75,000 to 90,000 clones listed, approximately 78% are singletons. The CDR3 loop spans 14 amino acids. Trimming shortened V by 4 bases and J by 5 bases, and 14 bases separated the two germline ends. The germline V gene encodes CDR1 LNHDA and CDR2 SQIVND (reference sequence). Regarding this clone: What it binds is not known.

The receptor comes from an adult in good health. This rearrangement joins TRBV19 to TRBJ2-5; maybe TRBD2 (5 bases). The sequences come from peripheral blood, collected on day 0 of AZD1222 vaccination. The CDR3 bases are TGTGCCAGTAGTAGGACTGGCCAATCGGAGACCCAGTACTTC. This codes for CASSRTGQSETQYF.